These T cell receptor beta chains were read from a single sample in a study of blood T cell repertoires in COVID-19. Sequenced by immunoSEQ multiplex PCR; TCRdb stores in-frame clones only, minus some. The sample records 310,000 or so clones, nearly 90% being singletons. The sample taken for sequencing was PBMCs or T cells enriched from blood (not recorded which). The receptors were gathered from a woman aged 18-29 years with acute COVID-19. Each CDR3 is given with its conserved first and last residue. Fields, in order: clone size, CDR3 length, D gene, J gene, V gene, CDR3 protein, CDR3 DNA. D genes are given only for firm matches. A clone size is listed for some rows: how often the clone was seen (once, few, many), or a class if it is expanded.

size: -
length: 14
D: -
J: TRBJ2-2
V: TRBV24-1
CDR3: CATSDPGNTGELFF
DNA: TGTGCCACCAGTGATCCCGGGAACACCGGGGAGCTGTTTTTT

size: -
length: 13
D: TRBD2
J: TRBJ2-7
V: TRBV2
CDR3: CASSRDYKGWQYF
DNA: TGTGCCAGCAGTAGGGACTACAAGGGGTGGCAGTACTTC

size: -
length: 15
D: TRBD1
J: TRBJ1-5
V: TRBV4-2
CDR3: CASSQVGQANQPQHF
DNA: TGTGCCAGCAGCCAGGTGGGACAGGCCAATCAGCCCCAGCATTTT

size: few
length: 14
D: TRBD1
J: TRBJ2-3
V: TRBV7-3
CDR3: CASSPGTGTDTQYF
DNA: TGTGCCAGCAGCCCGGGGACAGGGACAGATACGCAGTATTTT

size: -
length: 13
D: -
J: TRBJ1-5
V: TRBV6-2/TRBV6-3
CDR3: CASSHRDFQPQHF
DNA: TGTGCCAGCAGTCATAGAGATTTCCAGCCCCAGCATTTT

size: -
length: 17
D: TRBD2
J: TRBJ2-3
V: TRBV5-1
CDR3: CASSLGGLAGGSDTQYF
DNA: TGCGCCAGCAGCTTGGGAGGACTAGCGGGAGGTTCAGATACGCAGTATTTT

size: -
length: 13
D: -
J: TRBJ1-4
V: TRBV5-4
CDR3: CASSLGAGEKLFF
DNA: TGTGCCAGCAGCTTGGGGGCGGGGGAAAAACTGTTTTTT

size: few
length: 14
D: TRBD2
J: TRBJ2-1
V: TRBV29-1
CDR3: CSVASGNSYNEQFF
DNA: TGCAGCGTGGCTAGCGGTAACTCCTACAATGAGCAGTTCTTC

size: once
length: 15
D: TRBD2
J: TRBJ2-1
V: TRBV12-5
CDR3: CASGLSGRIRGEQFF
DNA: TGTGCTAGTGGTCTTAGCGGGAGGATAAGGGGCGAGCAGTTCTTC

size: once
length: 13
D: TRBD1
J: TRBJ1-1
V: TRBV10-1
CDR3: CASSGQGKTEAFF
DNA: TGCGCCAGCAGTGGACAGGGTAAGACTGAAGCTTTCTTT

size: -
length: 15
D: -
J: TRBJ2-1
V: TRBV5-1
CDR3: CASSLGATSNNEQFF
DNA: TGCGCCAGCAGCTTGGGGGCTACCTCGAACAATGAGCAGTTCTTC

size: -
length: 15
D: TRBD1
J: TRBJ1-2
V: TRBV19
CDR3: CASSIGTVTFYGYTF
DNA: TGTGCCAGTAGTATCGGGACAGTTACCTTCTATGGCTACACCTTC

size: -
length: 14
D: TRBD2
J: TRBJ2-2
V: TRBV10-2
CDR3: CASSISGDTGELFF
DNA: TGCGCCAGCAGTATTAGCGGGGACACCGGGGAGCTGTTTTTT

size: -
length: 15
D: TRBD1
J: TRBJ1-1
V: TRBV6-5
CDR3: CASSRLTGVDTEAFF
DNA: TGTGCCAGCAGTCGTTTGACAGGGGTCGACACTGAAGCTTTCTTT

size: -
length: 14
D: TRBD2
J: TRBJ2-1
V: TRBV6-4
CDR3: CASSPGTSMNEQFF
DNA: TGTGCCAGCAGTCCCGGGACTAGCATGAATGAGCAGTTCTTC

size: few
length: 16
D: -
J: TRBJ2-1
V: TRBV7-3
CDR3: CASSPFTSLKYNEQFF
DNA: TGTGCCAGCAGCCCCTTCACTAGTTTGAAGTACAATGAGCAGTTCTTC

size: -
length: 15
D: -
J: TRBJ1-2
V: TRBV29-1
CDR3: CSVESAGGLGGGYTF
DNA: TGCAGCGTTGAATCCGCGGGGGGCTTAGGAGGTGGCTACACCTTC

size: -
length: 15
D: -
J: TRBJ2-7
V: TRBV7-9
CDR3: CASSPLTGSGYEQYF
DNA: TGTGCCAGCAGCCCACTCACAGGGTCGGGGTACGAGCAGTACTTC

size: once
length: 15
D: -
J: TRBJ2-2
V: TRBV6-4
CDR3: CASSDSTGRPGELFF
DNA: TGTGCCAGCAGTGACTCGACAGGGAGGCCCGGGGAGCTGTTTTTT

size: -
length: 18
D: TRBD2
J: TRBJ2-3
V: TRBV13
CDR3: CASSSPVLAGGGTDTQYF
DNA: TGTGCCAGCAGCTCCCCCGTCTTAGCGGGGGGGGGCACAGATACGCAGTATTTT

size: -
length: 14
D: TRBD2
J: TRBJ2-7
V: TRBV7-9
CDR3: CASSLPGTSYEQYF
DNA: TGTGCCAGCAGCCTTCCCGGGACTAGCTACGAGCAGTACTTC

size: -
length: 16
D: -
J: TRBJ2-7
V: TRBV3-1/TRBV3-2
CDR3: CASSQASRGGFYEQYF
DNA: TGTGCCAGCAGCCAGGCTAGTAGGGGTGGTTTTTACGAGCAGTACTTC

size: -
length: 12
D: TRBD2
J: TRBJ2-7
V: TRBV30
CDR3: CAWSGGGYEQYF
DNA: TGTGCCTGGAGTGGGGGGGGCTACGAGCAGTACTTC

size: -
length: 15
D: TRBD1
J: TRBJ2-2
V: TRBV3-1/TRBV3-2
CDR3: CASSRSTGAIGELFF
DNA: TGTGCCAGCAGCCGAAGTACAGGGGCTATAGGGGAGCTGTTTTTT

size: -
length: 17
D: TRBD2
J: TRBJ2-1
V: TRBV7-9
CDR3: CASSSALAGGSYNEQFF
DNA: TGTGCCAGCAGCTCCGCACTGGCGGGGGGCTCCTACAATGAGCAGTTCTTC

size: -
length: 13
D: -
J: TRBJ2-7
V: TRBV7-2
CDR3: CASSLQSSYEQYF
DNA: TGTGCCAGCAGTCTACAGAGCTCCTACGAGCAGTACTTC

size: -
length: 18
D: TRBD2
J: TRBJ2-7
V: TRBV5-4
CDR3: CASSSAKGVLAGAYEQYF
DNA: TGTGCCAGCAGCTCTGCTAAGGGGGTTCTAGCGGGGGCCTACGAGCAGTACTTC

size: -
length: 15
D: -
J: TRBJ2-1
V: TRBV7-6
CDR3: CASSLVAPPYIEQFF
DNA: TGTGCCAGCAGCTTAGTAGCGCCTCCGTACATCGAGCAGTTCTTC

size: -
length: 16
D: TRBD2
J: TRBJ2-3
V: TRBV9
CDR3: CASSVSSGSSTDTQYF
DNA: TGTGCCAGCAGCGTATCCAGCGGGAGTAGCACAGATACGCAGTATTTT

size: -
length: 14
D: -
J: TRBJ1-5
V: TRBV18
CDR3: CASSPSGGNQPQHF
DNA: TGTGCCAGCTCACCGTCGGGAGGCAATCAGCCCCAGCATTTT

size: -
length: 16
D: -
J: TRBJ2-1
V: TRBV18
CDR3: CASSPLGVSSYNEQFF
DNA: TGTGCCAGCTCACCACTCGGGGTTTCGTCCTACAATGAGCAGTTCTTC

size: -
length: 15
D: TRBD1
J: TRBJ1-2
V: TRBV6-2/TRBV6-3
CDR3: CASSSAQGTAYGYTF
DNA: TGTGCCAGCAGTAGTGCCCAGGGGACAGCCTATGGCTACACCTTC

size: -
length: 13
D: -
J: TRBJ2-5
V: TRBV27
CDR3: CASSLFRGETQYF
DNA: TGTGCCAGCAGTTTATTTAGGGGTGAGACCCAGTACTTC

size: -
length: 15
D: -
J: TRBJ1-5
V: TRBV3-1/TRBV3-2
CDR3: CASSQGPQGHQPQHF
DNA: TGTGCCAGCAGCCAAGGCCCACAGGGCCATCAGCCCCAGCATTTT

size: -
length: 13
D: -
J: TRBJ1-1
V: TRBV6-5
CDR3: CASQPGGGTEAFF
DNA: TGTGCCAGCCAACCTGGGGGGGGCACTGAAGCTTTCTTT

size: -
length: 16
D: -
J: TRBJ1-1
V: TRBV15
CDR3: CATSSRPTGSPTEAFF
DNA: TGTGCCACCAGCAGCCGACCGACAGGTTCCCCTACTGAAGCTTTCTTT

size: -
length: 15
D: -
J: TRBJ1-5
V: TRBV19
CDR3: CASCSSAGAYQPQHF
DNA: TGTGCCAGTTGCTCTTCCGCAGGCGCTTATCAGCCCCAGCATTTT

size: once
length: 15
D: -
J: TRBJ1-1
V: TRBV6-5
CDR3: CASSYSNRANTEAFF
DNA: TGTGCCAGCAGTTACTCTAACAGGGCGAACACTGAAGCTTTCTTT